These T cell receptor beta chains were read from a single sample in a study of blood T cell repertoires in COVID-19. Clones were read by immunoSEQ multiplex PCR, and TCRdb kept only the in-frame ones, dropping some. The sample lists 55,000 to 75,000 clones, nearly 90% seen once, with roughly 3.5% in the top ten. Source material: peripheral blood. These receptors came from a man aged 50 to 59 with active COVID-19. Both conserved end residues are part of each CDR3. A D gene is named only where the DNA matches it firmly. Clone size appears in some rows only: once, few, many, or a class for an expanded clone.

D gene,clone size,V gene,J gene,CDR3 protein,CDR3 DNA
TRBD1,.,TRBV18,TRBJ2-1,CASSPPRQGFSPRKFF,TGTGCCAGCTCACCACCCCGACAGGGGTTCAGCCCACGCAAGTTCTTC
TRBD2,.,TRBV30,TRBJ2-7,CAWGLAGGLGQYF,TGTGCCTGGGGACTAGCGGGGGGCCTAGGGCAGTACTTC
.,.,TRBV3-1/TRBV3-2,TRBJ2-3,CASTLRGGATDTQYF,TGTGCCAGCACCCTAAGGGGGGGCGCAACAGATACGCAGTATTTT
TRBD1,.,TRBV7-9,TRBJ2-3,CASSSEGGQAWGSDTQYF,TGTGCCAGCAGCTCAGAGGGGGGACAGGCCTGGGGATCAGATACGCAGTATTTT
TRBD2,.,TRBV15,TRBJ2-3,CATSRGGGVSDTQYF,TGTGCCACCAGCAGGGGCGGGGGGGTTTCAGATACGCAGTATTTT
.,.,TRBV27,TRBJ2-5,CASSYTQGTQYF,TGTGCCAGCAGTTATACCCAGGGGACCCAGTACTTC
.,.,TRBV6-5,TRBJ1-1,CASSYYPGSKAFF,TGTGCCAGCAGTTACTATCCTGGTAGTAAAGCTTTCTTT
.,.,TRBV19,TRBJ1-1,CASSIIELNTEAFF,TGTGCCAGTAGTATCATCGAGTTGAACACTGAAGCTTTCTTT
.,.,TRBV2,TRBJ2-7,CASMELTSGEQYF,TGTGCCAGCATGGAGCTCACCTCTGGGGAGCAGTACTTC
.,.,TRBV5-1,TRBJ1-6,CASSLAGLNSPLHF,TGCGCCAGCAGCTTGGCCGGTTTGAATTCACCCCTCCACTTT
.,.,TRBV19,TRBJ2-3,CASMGLGRGDTQYF,TGTGCCAGTATGGGCCTAGGGCGGGGAGATACGCAGTATTTT
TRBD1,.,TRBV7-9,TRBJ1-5,CASSLGQGLASQPQHF,TGTGCCAGCAGCTTAGGACAGGGGCTGGCAAGTCAGCCCCAGCATTTT
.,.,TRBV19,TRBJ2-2,CASSIGGRLTGELFF,TGTGCCAGTAGTATCGGGGGGCGCTTAACCGGGGAGCTGTTTTTT
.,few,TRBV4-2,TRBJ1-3,CASSQDLAGPSGNTIYF,TGTGCCAGCAGCCAAGATTTGGCAGGCCCCTCTGGAAACACCATATATTTT
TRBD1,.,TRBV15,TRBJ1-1,CATSSRTGRTEAFF,TGTGCCACCAGCAGCCGGACAGGACGGACCGAAGCTTTCTTT
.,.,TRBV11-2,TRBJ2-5,CASSLMAVGGETQYF,TGTGCCAGCAGCTTAATGGCAGTTGGGGGGGAGACCCAGTACTTC
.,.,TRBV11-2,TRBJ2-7,CASSLLHTYEQYF,TGTGCCAGCAGCTTATTACATACCTACGAGCAGTACTTC
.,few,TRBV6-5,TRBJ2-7,CASNGRPSYEQYF,TGTGCCAGCAATGGCAGGCCCTCCTACGAGCAGTACTTC
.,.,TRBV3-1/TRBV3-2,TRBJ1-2,CASSQDLGGYTF,TGTGCCAGCAGCCAAGATCTTGGCGGCTACACCTTC
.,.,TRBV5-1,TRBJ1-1,CASSLGQFNTEAFF,TGCGCCAGCAGCTTGGGGCAGTTTAACACTGAAGCTTTCTTT
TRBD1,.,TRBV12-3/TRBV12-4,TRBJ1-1,CASTRGRTEAFF,TGTGCCAGCACCAGGGGGCGGACTGAAGCTTTCTTT
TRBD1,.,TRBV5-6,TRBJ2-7,CASSNDRGKSYEQYF,TGTGCCAGCAGCAACGACAGGGGGAAGTCCTACGAGCAGTACTTC
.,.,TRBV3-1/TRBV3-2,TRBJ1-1,CASSQDTGSTEAFF,TGTGCCAGCAGCCAAGATACAGGATCCACTGAAGCTTTCTTT
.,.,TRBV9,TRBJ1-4,CASSVGGVNEKLFF,TGTGCCAGCAGCGTAGGAGGAGTTAATGAAAAACTGTTTTTT
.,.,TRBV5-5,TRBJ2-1,CASSLGTVDNEQFF,TGTGCCAGCAGCTTGGGTACTGTGGACAATGAGCAGTTCTTC
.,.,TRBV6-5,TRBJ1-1,CASSYLSYTEAFF,TGTGCCAGCAGTTACTTATCTTACACTGAAGCTTTCTTT
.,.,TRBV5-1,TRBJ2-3,CASSFLTDTQYF,TGCGCCAGCAGCTTTCTCACAGATACGCAGTATTTT
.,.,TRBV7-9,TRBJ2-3,CASSVPDSTDTQYF,TGTGCCAGCAGCGTCCCGGACTCCACAGATACGCAGTATTTT
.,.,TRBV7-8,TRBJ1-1,CASSPQFRGAFF,TGTGCCAGCAGCCCACAGTTTAGGGGAGCTTTCTTT
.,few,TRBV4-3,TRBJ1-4,CASSQGAHEKLFF,TGCGCCAGCAGCCAAGGGGCCCATGAAAAACTGTTTTTT
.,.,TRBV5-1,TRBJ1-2,CASRGSHYGYTF,TGCGCCAGCAGGGGCTCCCACTATGGCTACACCTTC
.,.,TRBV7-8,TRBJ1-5,CASSLHLTEDNQPQHF,TGTGCCAGCAGCTTACATCTAACAGAAGACAATCAGCCCCAGCATTTT
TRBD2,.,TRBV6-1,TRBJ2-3,CASSDSGGAADTQYF,TGTGCCAGCAGTGACAGCGGGGGGGCAGCAGATACGCAGTATTTT
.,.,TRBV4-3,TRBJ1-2,CASSQDQAGGNGYTF,TGCGCCAGCAGCCAAGATCAGGCGGGAGGGAATGGCTACACCTTC
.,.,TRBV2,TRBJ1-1,CASNLEEYTEAFF,TGTGCCAGCAATCTAGAGGAGTACACTGAAGCTTTCTTT
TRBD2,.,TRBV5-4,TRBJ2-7,CASSTREGDEQYF,TGTGCCAGCAGCACTAGGGAGGGCGACGAGCAGTACTTC
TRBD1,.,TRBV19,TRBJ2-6,CASSIKGTVLRSGANVLTF,TGTGCCAGTAGTATAAAGGGGACAGTACTACGCTCTGGGGCCAACGTCCTGACTTTC